The next 5 T cell receptor beta chains were all read from a single sample in a study of cytomegalovirus exposure and HLA in healthy donors. Amplification used 60 Vbeta primers and 13 Jbeta primers. The protocol was immunoSEQ multiplex PCR, while the TCRdb copy is restricted to in-frame clones and leaves out a portion. The data contain 54,000 or so clones, approximately 70% of them singletons. Sample: PBMCs. The source is a woman aged 60-70 years in good health and CMV-seropositive.

This clone was detected a few times. J is TRBJ2-3 and V is TRBV7-2, with D perhaps matching TRBD2 (6 bases). The CDR3 runs to 14 residues. The V and J ends lost 6 bases and 4 bases respectively, with 14 bases between them. Germline CDR1 SGHTA, CDR2 FQGNSA. In DNA form, the CDR3 reads TGTGCCAGCAGGACAAATTGGGGGGCAGATACGCAGTATTTT. It yields the protein CASRTNWGADTQYF.

V and J are TRBV19 and TRBJ2-5, with TRBD1 matching over 7 bases. CDR1 and CDR2 from the germline V gene are LNHDA and SQIVND (reference sequence). There are 14 residues in the CDR3. After removal of 7 bases from V and 3 bases from J, the junction contained 8 bases not matched to a gene. The CDR3 sequence: CASTTGTAEETQYF. DNA of the CDR3: TGTGCCAGTACGACCGGGACAGCAGAAGAGACCCAGTACTTC. Variable domain in full (rest from reference TRBV19 and TRBJ2-5): DGGITQSPKYLFRKEGQNVTLSCEQNLNHDAMYWYRQDPGQGLRLIYYSQIVNDFQKGDIAEGYSVSREKKESFPLTVTSAQKNPTAFYLCASTTGTAEETQYFGPGTRLLVL.

The chain is built from TRBV6-6 and TRBJ1-4; 10 bases map to TRBD1. V lost 7 bases to trimming and J lost 6 bases; unmatched junction nucleotides: 2. Germline values: CDR1 MNHNY, CDR2 SVGAGI (reference sequence). This CDR3 contains 13 residues. The CDR3 is CASTGTGDEKLFF. The CDR3 nucleotides are TGTGCCAGCACCGGGACAGGGGATGAAAAACTGTTTTTT.

With regard to this clone: One end of the junction does not line up with germline, which may come from a read error. The V gene is TRBV7-9, the J gene TRBJ2-5; 8 nucleotides match TRBD1. The germline CDR1 and CDR2 sequences are SEHNR and FQNEAQ (reference sequence). The CDR3 consists of 15 residues. CDR3 in DNA: TGTTCCAGCAGCTTATTCCCAGGGGGCTCGGAGACCCAGTACTTC. Translated: CSSSLFPGGSETQYF.

This CDR3 is CARSAGGRDGPFPYGYTF. The CDR3 DNA sequence: TGTGCCAGAAGCGCGGGGGGCCGAGACGGACCATTCCCCTATGGCTACACCTTC. The chain combines TRBV5-3 with TRBJ1-2, with D perhaps TRBD1 (6 bases). TRBV5-3 counts as an open reading frame of uncertain function. The CDR3 totals 18 residues. With 4 bases removed from V and 4 bases from J, the gap between germline ends came to 26 bases.